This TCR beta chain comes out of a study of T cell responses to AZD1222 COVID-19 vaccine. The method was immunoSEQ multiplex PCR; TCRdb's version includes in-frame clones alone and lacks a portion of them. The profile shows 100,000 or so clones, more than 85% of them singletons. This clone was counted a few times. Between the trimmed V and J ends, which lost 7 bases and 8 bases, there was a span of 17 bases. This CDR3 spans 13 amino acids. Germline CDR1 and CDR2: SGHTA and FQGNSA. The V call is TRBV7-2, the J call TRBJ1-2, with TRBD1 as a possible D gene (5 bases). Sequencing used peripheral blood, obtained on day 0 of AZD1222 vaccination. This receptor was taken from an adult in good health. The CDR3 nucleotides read TGTGCCAGCAACCTCGGGGCTGCTCGCGGCTACACCTTC. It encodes CASNLGAARGYTF. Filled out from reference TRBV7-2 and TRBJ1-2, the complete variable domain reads GAGVSQSPSNKVTEKGKDVELRCDPISGHTALYWYRQSLGQGLEFLIYFQGNSAPDKSGLPSDRFSAERTGGSVSTLTIQRTQQEDSAVYLCASNLGAARGYTFGSGTRLTVV.